The 21 T cell receptor beta chains listed next were all sequenced from one sample in a study of blood T cell repertoires in COVID-19. Repertoires were generated with immunoSEQ multiplex PCR, while TCRdb's copy carries only in-frame clones and drops some. The repertoire holds 91,000 or so clones, roughly four fifths seen once, with about 7% in the top ten. Sequenced material: peripheral blood. These receptors all stem from a man in his forties or fifties with active or convalescent COVID-19.

In its sample, this clone was seen a few times. The V gene is TRBV6-5, the J gene TRBJ1-6, with TRBD1 identical over 8 bases. Losses at the gene ends were 10 bases for V and 5 bases for J; bases not matched to a gene: 10. Germline V gene data show CDR1 as MNHEY and CDR2 as SVGAGI. This CDR3 comprises 15 residues. The CDR3 spells CATQGGTGNNSPLHF. CDR3 in DNA: TGTGCCACCCAGGGGGGGACAGGCAATAATTCACCCCTCCACTTT.

This clone has a single count. This chain uses TRBV4-2 with TRBJ2-5; maybe TRBD1 (6 bases). This CDR3 region has 18 residues. The V gene lost 0 bases and the J gene lost 4 bases, with 21 bases spanning the gap. Germline lookup yields CDR1 LGHNA and CDR2 YNFKEQ. In DNA, the CDR3 is TGTGCCAGCAGCCAAGATCCAACAGGGCAGGGGCTGGTAGAGACCCAGTACTTC. It encodes CASSQDPTGQGLVETQYF.

In this sample, this clone turned up once. The same CDR3 arises from other DNA sequences in this sample as well. This chain uses TRBV28 with TRBJ1-1; D may be TRBD1 (6 bases). From germline, CDR1 is MDHEN and CDR2 SYDVKM. The CDR3 spans 13 residues. The ends were cut back, 5 bases at V and 1 base at J, with 8 bases in the middle. The CDR3 nucleotides read TGTGCCAGCAGTCTGGGACAGAACACTGAAGCTTTCTTT. Protein sequence: CASSLGQNTEAFF.

The genes are TRBV10-2 and TRBJ1-2; no firm D call. With 2 bases removed from V and 8 bases from J, the gap between germline ends came to 12 bases. This CDR3 has 13 amino acids. Germline CDR1 and CDR2: WSHSY and SAAADI. CDR3 nucleotide sequence: TGCGCCAGCAGTGAGGGAGTGGGTTGGGGCTACACCTTC. It encodes CASSEGVGWGYTF.

This clone was recorded once. The gene calls are TRBV6-5 and TRBJ2-3; weak D call: TRBD1 (5 bases). The V end lost 6 bases, the J end lost 0 bases, and 10 bases lay between the germline ends. The length of the CDR3 is 14 residues. Germline V gives CDR1 MNHEY, CDR2 SVGAGI. CDR3: CASRAPGSTDTQYF. CDR3 sequence (DNA): TGTGCCAGCAGGGCCCCAGGGAGCACAGATACGCAGTATTTT.

Ten or more counts support this clone. The chain has TRBV19 and TRBJ2-1, with 8 nucleotides matching TRBD1. Germline CDR1 LNHDA, CDR2 SQIVND (reference sequence). The CDR3 runs 13 residues. The V and J ends lost 3 bases and 10 bases, in that order; junction bases with no gene match: 5. CDR3 bases: TGTGCCAGTAGTATTACCACAGGGGGAGAGCAGTTCTTC. Translation: CASSITTGGEQFF. The full variable domain, completed using reference TRBV19 and TRBJ2-1, is DGGITQSPKYLFRKEGQNVTLSCEQNLNHDAMYWYRQDPGQGLRLIYYSQIVNDFQKGDIAEGYSVSREKKESFPLTVTSAQKNPTAFYLCASSITTGGEQFFGPGTRLTVL.

The chain couples TRBV7-9 to TRBJ2-7; 8 nucleotides agree with TRBD2. J gave up 5 bases and V 5 bases, and 5 bases lay outside the gene matches. The germline CDR1 and CDR2 sequences are SEHNR and FQNEAQ (reference sequence). This CDR3 has 13 residues. This CDR3 is CASSLGTRDEQYF. CDR3 bases: TGTGCCAGCAGCCTCGGGACTAGAGACGAGCAGTACTTC.

The chain recombines TRBV11-2 with TRBJ2-5; D possibly corresponds to TRBD1 (6 bases). Germline V CDR1 and CDR2: SGHAT, FQNNGV. Trimming shortened V by 0 bases and J by 1 base, and 12 bases separated the two germline ends. The CDR3 is 16 amino acids. This chain's CDR3 is CASSLDLRQAQETQYF. The CDR3 region has the DNA TGTGCCAGCAGCTTAGATCTGCGACAGGCCCAAGAGACCCAGTACTTC. The whole variable domain, remainder taken from reference TRBV11-2 and TRBJ2-5, is EAGVAQSPRYKIIEKRQSVAFWCNPISGHATLYWYQQILGQGPKLLIQFQNNGVVDDSQLPKDRFSAERLKGVDSTLKIQPAKLEDSAVYLCASSLDLRQAQETQYFGPGTRLLVL.

This chain uses TRBV5-1 with TRBJ2-1, with 11 bases identical to TRBD1. Germline trimming cut 4 bases from V and 9 bases from J; bases unmatched to any gene: 6. The CDR3 has 14 amino acids. CDR1 and CDR2 (germline): SGHRS, YFSETQ. CDR3 sequence reads: CASSQGQGESEQFF. CDR3 bases: TGCGCCAGCAGCCAGGGACAGGGGGAGTCTGAGCAGTTCTTC.

This clone was seen more than once but under ten times. The rearrangement joins TRBV28 to TRBJ1-2; D might be TRBD1 (6 bases). Between the trimmed V and J ends, which lost 5 bases and 2 bases, there was a span of 21 bases. Looked up from germline, CDR1 is MDHEN and CDR2 is SYDVKM. The CDR3 is 17 residues long. The CDR3 protein is CASSLGATGHSNYGYTF. In nucleotides, the CDR3 is TGTGCCAGCAGTCTTGGGGCTACGGGACATTCAAACTATGGCTACACCTTC.

This clone was detected only once. This sample includes further DNA sequences coding for the same CDR3. The chain employs TRBV7-9 and TRBJ2-3, with a weak D call TRBD2 (7 bases). Trimming stripped 5 bases from V and 3 bases from J, with 12 bases between. Germline CDR1 and CDR2: SEHNR and FQNEAQ (reference sequence). This CDR3 contains 14 residues. The DNA of the CDR3 is TGTGCCAGCAGCCCCCGGGGGGCAACAGATACGCAGTATTTT. This translates into CASSPRGATDTQYF.

The chain employs TRBV6-5 and TRBJ1-6; a weak D match, TRBD1 (5 bases). The CDR3 length is 13 residues. Germline V gene data show CDR1 as MNHEY and CDR2 as SVGAGI. The ends were cut back, 10 bases at V and 6 bases at J, with 13 bases in the middle. CDR3 in DNA: TGTGCCACCTCGTTAGGGGTTAATTCACCCCTCCACTTT. As protein: CATSLGVNSPLHF.

The gene calls are TRBV7-2 and TRBJ2-7; D possibly corresponds to TRBD1 (5 bases). The CDR3 spans 13 residues. The germline V and J ends were trimmed by 4 bases and 0 bases, with 7 bases remaining between them. Germline CDR1 reads SGHTA; CDR2 reads FQGNSA. The DNA for the CDR3 is TGTGCCAGCAGCTCGGACAACTCCTACGAGCAGTACTTC. Encoded protein: CASSSDNSYEQYF.

As for this clone: Mismatch with germline at one junction end may stem from a read error. The chain uses TRBV6-2 or TRBV6-3 and TRBJ2-5; D perhaps matches TRBD2 (5 bases). CDR1 is MNHEY, CDR2 SVGEGT, per germline. CDR3 length: 13 amino acids. The CDR3 nucleotides read TGTGCCACCAGTCGGGGATACCAAGAGACCCAGTACTTC. It yields the protein CATSRGYQETQYF.

This clone appeared a few times. The chain recombines TRBV7-2 with TRBJ1-5; D possibly corresponds to TRBD1 (5 bases). The length of the CDR3 is 15 residues. The V end lost 1 base, the J end lost 2 bases, and 9 bases lay between the germline ends. Germline CDR1 SGHTA, CDR2 FQGNSA. The CDR3 sequence: CASSLVAQGNQPQHF. Written as DNA, the CDR3 is TGTGCCAGCAGCTTAGTAGCACAGGGCAATCAGCCCCAGCATTTT.

The chain carries TRBV15 and TRBJ1-4; D possibly corresponds to TRBD1 (6 bases). This CDR3 comprises 15 residues. Germline-derived CDR1 and CDR2 are LNHNV and YYDKDF (reference sequence). V lost 0 bases and J 4 bases, leaving 9 bases between the germline ends. The CDR3 DNA sequence: TGTGCCACCAGCAGAGATCGACAGGTTAATGAAAAACTGTTTTTT. Protein product: CATSRDRQVNEKLFF.

This rearrangement joins TRBV5-1 to TRBJ2-1, with 9 positions matching TRBD2. The CDR3 totals 15 residues. In germline, CDR1 is SGHRS, CDR2 YFSETQ. V was pared by 0 bases and J by 9 bases, with 7 bases of the junction left unmatched. The CDR3 protein is CASSLGSGGPGEQFF. DNA of the CDR3: TGCGCCAGCAGCTTGGGAAGCGGGGGGCCGGGTGAGCAGTTCTTC.

The chain is built from TRBV3-1 (or the pseudogene TRBV3-2) and TRBJ2-3, with 9 bases matching TRBD2. Germline V gene sequence: CDR1 LGHDT, CDR2 YNNKEL (reference sequence). The CDR3 has 14 amino acids. The V and J ends lost 4 bases and 2 bases, in that order; junction bases with no gene match: 1. CDR3 bases: TGTGCCAGCAGCCGACTAGCGGACACAGATACGCAGTATTTT. Its protein product is CASSRLADTDTQYF.

The V call is TRBV28, the J call TRBJ2-1, with 8 bases aligning to TRBD2. The CDR3 loop spans 16 amino acids. The V gene end was trimmed by 4 bases and the J gene end by 9 bases; junction bases not matched to a gene: 14. Germline V gene lookup returns CDR1 MDHEN and CDR2 SYDVKM. This CDR3 is CASSYTRGRGAIEQFF. The CDR3 DNA sequence: TGTGCCAGCAGTTACACCCGGGGGCGGGGGGCGATTGAGCAGTTCTTC.

The chain recombines TRBV6-5 with TRBJ2-3; no reliable D call. Trimming took off 2 bases at V and 2 bases at J, with 11 bases between the two ends. Per the germline V gene, CDR1 is MNHEY and CDR2 is SVGAGI. The CDR3 sequence is 15 residues long. The CDR3 DNA sequence: TGTGCCAGCAGTTACACACAGTATAACACAGATACGCAGTATTTT. Translated, it gives CASSYTQYNTDTQYF.

The chain uses TRBV11-2 and TRBJ2-3; D gene unclear. The CDR3 covers 13 residues. Germline V gives CDR1 SGHAT, CDR2 FQNNGV. V lost 0 bases to trimming and J lost 5 bases, with 6 bases between them. CDR3 coding DNA: TGTGCCAGCAGCTTAGATCGACAAGATACGCAGTATTTT. Translating it yields CASSLDRQDTQYF.